Listed here are 26 T cell receptor beta chains from one sample, sequenced in a study of technical replicates of blood from a few donors. Sequenced by immunoSEQ multiplex PCR; TCRdb stores in-frame clones only, minus some. The data show about 81,000 clones, under 97% seen once. Sequencing was done on a sample of T cells isolated from PBMCs. Receptor source: a human donor in good health.

The chain uses TRBV28 and TRBJ2-3; no clear D gene. CDR3 length equals 15 residues. The V gene lost 5 bases and the J gene lost 1 base, with 13 bases spanning the gap. CDR1 MDHEN and CDR2 SYDVKM come from the germline V gene. The CDR3 DNA is TGTGCCAGCAGTCCCCCAGGTCTCGGCACAGATACGCAGTATTTT. Protein product: CASSPPGLGTDTQYF.

The chain is built from TRBV6-1 and TRBJ2-5; 10 nucleotides align to TRBD2. Germline V CDR1 and CDR2: MNHNS, SASEGT. CDR3 length: 13 amino acids. V trimming: 7 bases; J trimming: 5 bases; junction bases outside the gene matches: 4. The DNA of the CDR3 is TGTGCCAGCATGGAAGCGGGGGGGGAGACCCAGTACTTC. Protein: CASMEAGGETQYF.

This clone was observed a single time. The gene calls are TRBV6-5 and TRBJ1-5; D is possibly TRBD1 (6 bases). The V end lost 6 bases, the J end lost 4 bases, and 13 bases lay between the germline ends. CDR3 length equals 14 residues. The germline CDR1 and CDR2 sequences are MNHEY and SVGAGI. The CDR3 sequence is CASSRTAENQPQHF. CDR3 coding DNA: TGTGCCAGCAGCAGGACAGCAGAGAATCAGCCCCAGCATTTT.

This chain links TRBV11-2 with TRBJ2-3; 14 bases are shared with TRBD2. V shed 1 base and J 3 bases; nucleotides not matched to a gene: 3. Looked up from germline, CDR1 is SGHAT and CDR2 is FQNNGV. The CDR3 is 17 amino acids. CDR3 residues: CASSLVGTSGRTDTQYF. CDR3 in DNA: TGTGCCAGCAGCTTAGTTGGGACTAGCGGGAGAACAGATACGCAGTATTTT.

J is TRBJ2-7 and V is TRBV7-6, with 7 nucleotides matching TRBD2. CDR1 is SGHVS, CDR2 FNYEAQ, per germline. V shed 4 bases and J 5 bases; nucleotides not matched to a gene: 11. CDR3 size: 15 residues. CDR3 DNA sequence: TGTGCCAGCAGCTCCCACGCGCGGGAGATGGACGAGCAGTACTTC. This gives the protein CASSSHAREMDEQYF.

This chain joins TRBV15 and TRBJ2-2; D is possibly TRBD1 (6 bases). This CDR3 contains 13 residues. Germline lookup yields CDR1 LNHNV and CDR2 YYDKDF (reference sequence). V was shortened by 7 bases and J by 1 base, with 7 bases between the two germline ends. DNA of the CDR3: TGTGCCACCACACAGGGGAACACCGGGGAGCTGTTTTTT. As protein: CATTQGNTGELFF.

This sequence joins TRBV7-9 and TRBJ2-7; the D is unclear. Germline V CDR1 and CDR2: SEHNR, FQNEAQ (reference sequence). Trimming took 8 bases from V and 6 from J, leaving 11 bases between them. The CDR3 runs to 11 residues. CDR3 bases: TGTGCCAGCGGCTACTACCTCGAGCAGTACTTC. Translation gives CASGYYLEQYF.

This rearrangement joins TRBV4-3 to TRBJ2-2; D ambiguous. Per the germline V gene, CDR1 is LGHNA and CDR2 is YSLEER. V was clipped by 2 bases and J by 6 bases, with 4 bases between them. The CDR3 is 12 amino acids. DNA of the CDR3: TGCGCCAGCAGCCAACTTCCCGGGGAGCTGTTTTTT. It is translated as CASSQLPGELFF.

The chain uses TRBV4-2 and TRBJ2-1, with D perhaps matching TRBD2 (5 bases). The CDR3 totals 13 residues. Trimming cost V 6 bases and J 8 bases, with 14 bases left between them. CDR1 is LGHNA, CDR2 YNFKEQ, per germline. CDR3 nucleotides: TGTGCCAGCAGAGCGAGTGAGGGCCATGAGCAGTTCTTC. This codes for CASRASEGHEQFF.

The rearrangement joins TRBV5-1 to TRBJ2-5; perhaps TRBD1 as D (6 bases). V was pared by 5 bases and J by 3 bases, with 8 bases between. This CDR3 has 12 residues. Germline V lookup: CDR1 SGHRS, CDR2 YFSETQ. The DNA for the CDR3 is TGCGCCAGCAGGTCAGGGGAAGAGACCCAGTACTTC. Translation: CASRSGEETQYF.

The genes are TRBV12-5 and TRBJ1-2; D is undetermined. Germline CDR1 LGHNT, CDR2 FRNRAP. V was trimmed by 5 bases and J by 7 bases, leaving 14 bases between them. This CDR3 has 13 residues. CDR3 in amino acids: CASGTRLEFGYTF. In DNA form, the CDR3 reads TGTGCTAGTGGTACTAGACTGGAATTTGGCTACACCTTC.

The V and J genes are TRBV27 and TRBJ1-5, with a weak D call TRBD1 (5 bases). Trimming took 2 bases from V and 2 from J, leaving 13 bases between them. CDR1 is MNHEY and CDR2 is SMNVEV in the germline V gene (reference sequence). The CDR3 runs to 16 residues. The CDR3 region has the DNA TGTGCCAGCAGTTTAATAGGGGAGGACGGCAATCAGCCCCAGCATTTT. This translates into CASSLIGEDGNQPQHF.

The chain couples TRBV19 to TRBJ2-2, with D possibly TRBD1 on 6 matching bases. V lost 5 bases, J lost 2 bases, and 12 bases lay in between. The CDR3 is 15 amino acids. CDR1 and CDR2 from the germline V gene are LNHDA and SQIVND (reference sequence). The CDR3 region is CASSATTGNTGELFF. CDR3 nucleotide sequence: TGTGCCAGTAGTGCTACGACAGGTAACACCGGGGAGCTGTTTTTT.

This chain uses TRBV7-6 with TRBJ1-1, with D possibly matching TRBD1 (5 bases). In germline, CDR1 is SGHVS, CDR2 FNYEAQ. This CDR3 is 14 amino acids long. Trimming took off 3 bases at V and 5 bases at J, with 13 bases between the two ends. The CDR3 sequence is CASSLGGRDTEAFF. The CDR3 DNA is TGTGCCAGCAGCTTGGGGGGGAGGGATACTGAAGCTTTCTTT.

J is TRBJ2-5 and V is TRBV5-1; 8 bases match TRBD1. J was trimmed by 4 bases and V by 3 bases; bases with no gene match: 5. CDR1 SGHRS and CDR2 YFSETQ come from the germline V gene. The CDR3 length is 14 residues. The CDR3 DNA is TGCGCCAGCAGCTACCTACAGGGGGGAGAGACCCAGTACTTC. Translated, it gives CASSYLQGGETQYF.

V usage is TRBV2 and J usage is TRBJ1-2; D ambiguous. The CDR3 spans 11 residues. The V gene lost 8 bases and the J gene lost 12 bases, with 16 bases spanning the gap. Germline lookup yields CDR1 SNHLY and CDR2 FYNNEI. As DNA, the CDR3 is TGTGCCAGCGGGTGGGGAGACACTGACACCTTC. It encodes CASGWGDTDTF.

This chain links TRBV6-5 with TRBJ2-2, with TRBD2 as a possible D gene (6 bases). Germline assignment: CDR1 MNHEY and CDR2 SVGAGI. The germline V and J ends were trimmed by 8 bases and 4 bases, with 8 bases remaining between them. The CDR3 runs 12 residues. The CDR3 loop reads CASGGLTGELFF. In nucleotides, the CDR3 is TGTGCCAGCGGGGGACTCACCGGGGAGCTGTTTTTT.

This clone has just one count. The rearrangement joins TRBV9 to TRBJ2-1; 11 bases fit TRBD2. Germline assignment: CDR1 SGDLS and CDR2 YYNGEE. With 0 bases clipped from V and 8 bases from J, the junction kept 7 bases outside the gene matches. The CDR3 loop spans 16 amino acids. The CDR3 region is CASSVAGLAGGDEQFF. CDR3 nucleotides: TGTGCCAGCAGCGTAGCAGGGCTAGCGGGAGGTGATGAGCAGTTCTTC.

V usage is TRBV6-5 and J usage is TRBJ2-1; TRBD2 is a possible D gene (5 bases). Germline V gene data show CDR1 as MNHEY and CDR2 as SVGAGI. CDR3 length: 12 amino acids. V dropped 3 bases and J dropped 10 bases, with 10 bases sitting between them. CDR3 loop: CASSYDRGEQFF. The CDR3 coding sequence is TGTGCCAGCAGTTATGACCGCGGGGAGCAGTTCTTC.

The V gene is TRBV19, the J gene TRBJ1-1, with D maybe TRBD1 (6 bases). The CDR3 loop spans 14 amino acids. Looked up from germline, CDR1 is LNHDA and CDR2 is SQIVND (reference sequence). The V and J ends lost 2 bases and 2 bases respectively, with 9 bases between them. The CDR3 DNA reads TGTGCCAGTAGTATAACAGGGTTAAACACTGAAGCTTTCTTT. It encodes CASSITGLNTEAFF.

V and J are TRBV6-4 and TRBJ2-2; a possible D gene is TRBD2 (5 bases). This CDR3 contains 13 residues. Germline V gene lookup returns CDR1 MRHNA and CDR2 SNTAGT. Trimming left V 5 bases short and J 3 bases short, with 7 bases between. The CDR3 DNA reads TGTGCCAGCAGTAGAGGGTACACCGGGGAGCTGTTTTTT. Protein sequence: CASSRGYTGELFF.

The rearrangement joins TRBV9 to TRBJ1-1, with 9 bases that match TRBD1. Germline V CDR1 and CDR2: SGDLS, YYNGEE. Trimming cost V 3 bases and J 1 base; bases outside gene matches: 4. This CDR3 comprises 15 residues. The CDR3 nucleotides are TGTGCCAGCAGCGAGACAGGGGGGGGGAACACTGAAGCTTTCTTT. It yields the protein CASSETGGGNTEAFF.

The J gene is TRBJ2-5, the V gene TRBV6-5; D uncertain. Trimming took off 2 bases at V and 5 bases at J, with 12 bases between the two ends. The V gene's germline CDR1 is MNHEY and CDR2 SVGAGI. The CDR3 contains 14 residues. The CDR3 here is CASSYALYGETQYF. Here the CDR3 DNA reads TGTGCCAGCAGTTACGCTCTTTACGGGGAGACCCAGTACTTC.

This clone was seen a handful of times. The chain combines TRBV2 with TRBJ2-2; 10 bases agree with TRBD2. Germline CDR1 reads SNHLY; CDR2 reads FYNNEI. V lost 6 bases and J lost 1; bases outside the gene matches: 2. The CDR3 is 15 residues long. CDR3 sequence: CASSGLAENTGELFF. Here the CDR3 DNA reads TGTGCCAGCAGCGGACTAGCGGAGAACACCGGGGAGCTGTTTTTT.

The gene calls are TRBV27 and TRBJ2-7; D possibly corresponds to TRBD1 (6 bases). The V end was cut by 0 bases, the J end by 6 bases, with 9 bases between. The germline V gene encodes CDR1 MNHEY and CDR2 SMNVEV (reference sequence). The length of the CDR3 is 13 residues. CDR3 in amino acids: CASSLSTGGEQYF. CDR3 nucleotides: TGTGCCAGCAGTTTATCGACAGGCGGCGAGCAGTACTTC.

V is TRBV5-1 and J is TRBJ2-7; D gene unclear. The CDR3 totals 14 residues. V lost 0 bases to trimming and J lost 2 bases, with 9 bases between them. Germline V gene data show CDR1 as SGHRS and CDR2 as YFSETQ. The CDR3 DNA reads TGCGCCAGCAGCTTGGGACAAACAACCTACGAGCAGTACTTC. It translates to CASSLGQTTYEQYF.